Presented here are 17 T cell receptor beta chains from one specimen sequenced in a study of metastatic and nonmetastatic thyroid tumors. Among the patients, none had received any treatment before thyroid surgery. With MiXCR, TCRdb reprocessed the PCR reads. The sample yields about 8,400 clones, approximately 30% seen once. Sequenced sample: tumor tissue. The receptors derive from a female donor with papillary thyroid cancer or a benign thyroid nodule (not recorded which). Some clones in this sample may be carry-over from other donors' samples.

The chain couples TRBV7-8 to TRBJ2-1; D is uncertain. Trimming took off 1 base at V and 10 bases at J, with 17 bases between the two ends. The CDR3 totals 15 residues. From germline, CDR1 is SGHVS and CDR2 FQNEAQ. The CDR3, as DNA: TGTGCCAGCAGCTTAGTTGGGTCTTCCCCTTACGAGCAGTTCTTC. Residues: CASSLVGSSPYEQFF. Drawing the rest from reference TRBV7-8 and TRBJ2-1, the complete variable domain is GAGVSQSPRYKVAKRGQDVALRCDPISGHVSLFWYQQALGQGPEFLTYFQNEAQLDKSGLPSDRFFAERPEGSVSTLKIQRTQQEDSAVYLCASSLVGSSPYEQFFGPGTRLTVL.

This clone was counted at least ten times. The chain carries TRBV20-1 and TRBJ2-7; 7 nucleotides line up with TRBD1. The CDR3 extends over 15 amino acids. The germline CDR1 and CDR2 sequences are DFQATT and SNEGSKA (reference sequence). V was clipped by 2 bases and J by 3 bases; unmatched bases: 10. The CDR3 region is CSARPPTGWDYEQYF. Here the CDR3 DNA reads TGCAGTGCTAGACCACCGACAGGGTGGGACTACGAGCAGTACTTC.

The rearrangement joins TRBV27 to TRBJ1-1; D unresolved. CDR3 length: 13 amino acids. Germline assignment: CDR1 MNHEY and CDR2 SMNVEV (reference sequence). V lost 1 base to trimming and J lost 2 bases, with 5 bases between them. The CDR3 region has the DNA TGTGCCAGCAGTTTATACAGAAACACTGAAGCTTTCTTT. Its protein product is CASSLYRNTEAFF.

This clone has a handful of counts. The chain joins TRBV5-1 to TRBJ1-2; the match to TRBD1 covers 8 bases. The CDR3 covers 16 residues. CDR1 is SGHRS and CDR2 is YFSETQ in the germline V gene. With 6 bases clipped from V and 2 bases from J, the junction kept 12 bases outside the gene matches. The DNA for the CDR3 is TGCGCCAGCACCGTCGGACAGGGATTCGGGAACTATGGCTACACCTTC. Translating it yields CASTVGQGFGNYGYTF.

Details on this clone: In the same sample, other DNA sequences code for this CDR3. The chain employs TRBV10-2 and TRBJ2-5, with D possibly TRBD1 on 6 matching bases. Trimming left V 4 bases short and J 5 bases short, with 14 bases between. Germline V lookup: CDR1 WSHSY, CDR2 SAAADI. CDR3 size: 14 residues. The DNA for the CDR3 is TGCGCCAGCAGTGGGCGACAGGTTGGCGAGACCCAGTACTTC. Translated: CASSGRQVGETQYF.

This clone counts as medium-sized. Within the sample, other DNA sequences also encode this same CDR3. The V call is TRBV4-2, the J call TRBJ2-1; D uncertain. There are 16 residues in the CDR3. Germline CDR1 reads LGHNA; CDR2 reads YNFKEQ. With 0 bases removed from V and 7 bases from J, the gap between germline ends came to 16 bases. CDR3 coding DNA: TGTGCCAGCAGCCAAGACGCCGGGCCTGCGGTGAATGAGCAGTTCTTC. Its protein product is CASSQDAGPAVNEQFF.

CDR3 sequence: CASSTGQGTDTQYF. The CDR3 nucleotides are TGTGCCAGTAGTACCGGACAGGGCACAGATACGCAGTATTTT. The chain combines TRBV19 with TRBJ2-3, with 7 bases lining up with TRBD1. After removal of 4 bases from V and 1 base from J, the junction contained 2 bases not matched to a gene. CDR1 LNHDA and CDR2 SQIVND come from the germline V gene (reference sequence). The length of the CDR3 is 14 residues.

This clone was observed a handful of times. The V and J genes are TRBV28 and TRBJ2-2; D unclear. Germline CDR1 and CDR2: MDHEN and SYDVKM. This CDR3 is built from 13 residues. Trimming pared 4 bases from V and 1 base from J, leaving 4 bases between. The CDR3 DNA sequence: TGTGCCAGCAGTTCACAGAACACCGGGGAGCTGTTTTTT. This gives the protein CASSSQNTGELFF.

The V call is TRBV20-1, the J call TRBJ2-7, with TRBD1 matching 9 bases. V lost 3 bases to trimming and J lost 2 bases; unmatched junction nucleotides: 11. CDR1 and CDR2 (germline): DFQATT, SNEGSKA (reference sequence). The CDR3 runs to 16 residues. The CDR3 coding sequence is TGCAGTGCTAGGTCGGACAGGGGAGGAAACCCCTACGAGCAGTACTTC. It yields the protein CSARSDRGGNPYEQYF.

Sample share makes this clone medium-sized (0.01 to 0.1%). This chain connects TRBV28 to TRBJ2-5, with TRBD2 matching 9 bases. V was pared by 3 bases and J by 5 bases, with 13 bases of the junction left unmatched. Germline V lookup: CDR1 MDHEN, CDR2 SYDVKM. The CDR3 consists of 17 residues. CDR3 nucleotide sequence: TGTGCCAGCAGTTTCTTGGCTAGCGGGAAGGATAGGGAGACCCAGTACTTC. This codes for CASSFLASGKDRETQYF. Together with reference TRBV28 and TRBJ2-5, the CDR3 gives the full variable domain: DVKVTQSSRYLVKRTGEKVFLECVQDMDHENMFWYRQDPGLGLRLIYFSYDVKMKEKGDIPEGYSVSREKKERFSLILESASTNQTSMYLCASSFLASGKDRETQYFGPGTRLLVL.

This chain links TRBV4-2 with TRBJ2-1; no clear D. The V and J ends lost 0 bases and 11 bases respectively, with 11 bases between them. CDR1 is LGHNA and CDR2 is YNFKEQ in the germline V gene. This CDR3 is built from 13 residues. The CDR3 DNA is TGTGCCAGCAGCCAAGAGGGCGCCAGCAAGCAGTTCTTC. Translation gives CASSQEGASKQFF.

This chain links TRBV6-2 or TRBV6-3 with TRBJ2-6; D may be TRBD2 (5 bases). The CDR3 is 18 residues long. CDR1 is MNHEY and CDR2 is SVGEGT in the germline V gene. Trimming shortened V by 6 bases and J by 0 bases, and 18 bases separated the two germline ends. CDR3 sequence: CASSPPSSGSSGANVLTF. For the CDR3, the DNA is TGTGCCAGCAGCCCTCCCTCCTCGGGGAGCTCTGGGGCCAACGTCCTGACTTTC.

By share, this clone counts as medium-sized. CDR3 nucleotide sequence: TGTGCCAGCAGTTACGGGGGTGGTTGGCAAGAGACCCAGTACTTC. Translating it yields CASSYGGGWQETQYF. V usage is TRBV6-2 or TRBV6-3 and J usage is TRBJ2-5; perhaps D is TRBD1 or TRBD2 (5 bases each). The CDR3 has 15 residues. Trimming shortened V by 2 bases and J by 2 bases, and 12 bases separated the two germline ends. Germline-derived CDR1 and CDR2 are MNHEY and SVGEGT.

The genes are TRBV12-3 or TRBV12-4 and TRBJ2-1; 7 bases are a match to TRBD2. V lost 4 bases to trimming and J lost 0 bases; unmatched junction nucleotides: 6. The CDR3 is made up of 16 amino acids. CDR3 nucleotide sequence: TGTGCCAGCAGTTCCCTAGCGGAGAGCTCCTACAATGAGCAGTTCTTC. Amino acids: CASSSLAESSYNEQFF.

In its sample, this clone was seen a few times. V usage is TRBV28 and J usage is TRBJ2-7; D ambiguous. The CDR3 is 12 residues long. Germline V gene data show CDR1 as MDHEN and CDR2 as SYDVKM. V shed 2 bases and J shed 5 bases, with 7 bases lying between them. CDR3 sequence: CASSLIGNEQYF. The CDR3 region has the DNA TGTGCCAGCAGTTTAATAGGGAACGAGCAGTACTTC.

The table lists this clone with a few counts. The chain recombines TRBV6-1 with TRBJ2-2; D perhaps matches TRBD2 (6 bases). The CDR3 sequence is 14 residues long. V was cut by 4 bases and J by 0 bases, with 6 bases left in between. CDR1 and CDR2 (germline): MNHNS, SASEGT. CDR3 in DNA: TGTGCCAGCAGTGGGGACTCGAACACCGGGGAGCTGTTTTTT. Translating it yields CASSGDSNTGELFF.

This clone was seen once. The chain uses TRBV5-1 and TRBJ1-2; tentatively, D is TRBD1 (5 bases). The CDR3 extends over 13 amino acids. V lost 1 base, J lost 7 bases, and 11 bases lay in between. Germline CDR1 SGHRS, CDR2 YFSETQ. DNA for the CDR3: TGCGCCAGCAGCTTGAAGGGGAATGGTGGCTACACCTTC. It translates to CASSLKGNGGYTF. Complete variable domain (other parts from reference TRBV5-1 and TRBJ1-2): KAGVTQTPRYLIKTRGQQVTLSCSPISGHRSVSWYQQTPGQGLQFLFEYFSETQRNKGNFPGRFSGRQFSNSRSEMNVSTLELGDSALYLCASSLKGNGGYTFGSGTRLTVV.